This T cell receptor (beta chain) comes out of a study of T-cell reconstitution after alpha-beta-depleted transplantation in children. This clonotype was picked up a small number of times. Germline V gene lookup returns CDR1 DFQATT and CDR2 SNEGSKA (reference sequence). The CDR3 totals 15 residues. With 3 bases removed from V and 0 bases from J, the gap between germline ends came to 12 bases. The TCRbeta library was prepared with unique molecular identifiers. MiXCR, run by TCRdb on the PCR reads, gives a single entry per CDR3 protein. The sample yields around 370,000 distinct CDR3 sequences, 10% seen once.

The receptor's source is a human donor who donated a stem cell graft to a child with acute lymphoblastic leukemia. Sample: PBMCs from the stem cell graft donor, taken from the stem cell graft. The rearrangement joins TRBV20-1 to TRBJ2-1; either TRBD1 or TRBD2 may supply D (5 bases each). The CDR3 bases are TGCAGTGCTAGGGATCCGGGACCCTCCTACAATGAGCAGTTCTTC. Translation gives CSARDPGPSYNEQFF.